This T cell receptor (beta chain) stems from a study of T-cell reconstitution after alpha-beta-depleted transplantation in children (dated by TCRdb to 2015 to 2016). With respect to the entire study: Using TCR repertoire profiling, the study followed T-cell immune reconstitution in a quantitative way in children after TCRalphabeta/CD19-depleted allogeneic hematopoietic cell transplantation.

Study-level results and caveats: Apparently early alphabetaT-cell count recovery about two months after transplant reportedly relied on only several hundred rapidly expanded clones derived from non-depleted graft cells. In some patients, the high TCRbeta diversity seen at day 60 was put down to recipient T cells and intrathymic progenitors that had survived conditioning. Hyperexpanded clone frequencies declined over subsequent months; after one year, T-cell counts and TCRbeta diversity were mostly attributed to newly produced T cells.

For this clonotype: Its antigen specificity is not known. The sample holds no much larger clone one base away, and base qualities are not on file.

Library prep was done by PCR. Sequencing instrument: Illumina HiSeq 2500. TCR library preparation used molecular barcoding, with unique molecular identifiers applied to normalize quantification of the TCRbeta repertoire. The public reads were run again by TCRdb, first through fastp at Q25 and then through MiXCR, and only productive beta chains were kept. When rows share a CDR3 protein, they turn into one entry using the most common DNA and genes. This sample holds 700,000 to 850,000 distinct CDR3 sequences; around 17% were observed only once. Roughly 5% of the sample comes from the top ten. In the paper's terms, the treatment or condition label means: allogeneic hematopoietic cell transplantation with graft depleted of TCRalphabeta T cells and CD19 B cells. The transplant recipients were children given TCRalphabeta/CD19-depleted allogeneic hematopoietic cell grafts. CDR1 and CDR2 (SQVTM, ANQGSEA) derive from the germline V gene. The CDR3 goes from the cysteine to the phenylalanine over 13 residues. Only the CDR3 DNA stays, 39 bases, in frame from base 1. V loses 2 bases of germline sequence and J loses 2 bases, and the interval between the two ends is 9 bases.

The source material was PBMCs, mostly from graft donor cells, sampled 360 days after TCRalphabeta/CD19-depleted stem cell transplant. This sequence was found in a male patient younger than 18 who had a stem cell transplant for acute lymphoblastic leukemia, so the T cells may come from the graft donor. The chain was built from TRBV29-1 and TRBJ2-5; the D region possibly corresponds to TRBD1 (5 bases align). The DNA is as follows: TGCAGCGTTGAAAGTCAGGGTCAAGAGACCCAGTACTTC. This gives the protein CSVESQGQETQYF.